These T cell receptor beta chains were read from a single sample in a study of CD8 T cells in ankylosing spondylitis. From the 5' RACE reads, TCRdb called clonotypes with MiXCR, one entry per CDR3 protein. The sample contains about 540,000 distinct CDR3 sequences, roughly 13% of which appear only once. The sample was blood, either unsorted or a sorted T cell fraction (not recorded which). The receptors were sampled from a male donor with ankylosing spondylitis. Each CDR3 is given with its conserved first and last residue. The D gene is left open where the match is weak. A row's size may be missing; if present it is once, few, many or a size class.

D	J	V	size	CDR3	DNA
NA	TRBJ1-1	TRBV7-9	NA	CASSTPPTPENTEAFF	TGTGCCAGCAGCACCCCCCCGACTCCGGAGAACACTGAAGCTTTCTTT
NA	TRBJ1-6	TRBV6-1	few	CASSEAGRLSGSPLHF	TGTGCCAGCAGTGAAGCAGGGAGACTATCGGGATCACCCCTCCACTTT
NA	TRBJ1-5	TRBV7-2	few	CASSLARGLEPQHF	TGTGCCAGCAGCTTAGCGAGAGGGTTGGAGCCCCAGCATTTT
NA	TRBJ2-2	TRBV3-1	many	CASSQGGAGELFF	TGCGCCAGCAGCCAAGGTGGGGCCGGGGAGCTGTTTTTT
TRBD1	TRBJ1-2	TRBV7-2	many	CASSPQTGNYGYTF	TGTGCCAGCAGCCCTCAGACAGGGAACTATGGCTACACCTTC
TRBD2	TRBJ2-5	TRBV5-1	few	CASSSVAGGRETQYF	TGCGCCAGCAGCTCCGTAGCGGGAGGGCGAGAGACCCAGTACTTC
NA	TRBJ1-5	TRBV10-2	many	CASSEKGPPQHF	TGCGCCAGCAGTGAGAAGGGTCCGCCCCAGCATTTT
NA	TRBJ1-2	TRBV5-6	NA	CASSLVPRDGYTF	TGTGCCAGCAGCTTGGTCCCTCGGGATGGCTACACCTTC
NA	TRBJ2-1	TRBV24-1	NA	CATSDLYRAGNEQFF	TGTGCCACCAGTGATTTGTACAGGGCGGGTAATGAGCAGTTCTTC
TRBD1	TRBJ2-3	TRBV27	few	CAGTRGQVPYF	TGTGCCGGCACCCGAGGACAGGTTCCGTATTTT
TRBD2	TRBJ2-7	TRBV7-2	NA	CASSGGLAGTYEQYF	TGTGCCAGCAGCGGGGGACTAGCGGGCACCTACGAGCAGTACTTC
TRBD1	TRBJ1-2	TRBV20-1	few	CSAGTGGLGYTF	TGCAGTGCGGGGACAGGGGGACTTGGCTACACCTTC
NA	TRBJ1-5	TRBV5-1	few	CASSLAAGEAQPQHF	TGCGCCAGCAGCTTGGCCGCAGGGGAGGCTCAGCCCCAGCATTTT
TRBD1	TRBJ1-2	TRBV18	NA	CASSPGTDPNYGYTF	TGTGCCAGCTCCCCCGGGACAGACCCTAACTATGGCTACACCTTC
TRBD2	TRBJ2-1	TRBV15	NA	CATSRGGGRGNEQFF	TGTGCCACCAGCAGAGGAGGCGGGAGGGGCAATGAGCAGTTCTTC